This T cell receptor beta chain was captured by sequencing in a study of human T cells and chemical hapten exposure. This clonotype was recorded many times. TCRdb reprocessed the RACE reads via MiXCR and lists one record per CDR3 protein. The sample shows 350,000 to 400,000 distinct CDR3 sequences, 5% to 6.5% of them seen only once. Time point here: pre-sensitization, week 0. This sample's treatment: therapeutic diphenylcyclopropenone sensitization with weekly scalp DPC. Germline values: CDR1 MNHEY, CDR2 SVGEGT. This CDR3 has 11 residues. The V end was cut by 2 bases, the J end by 2 bases, with 1 base between.

The clonotype comes from a woman aged 50 to 65 with alopecia areata. Some clones in this sample may be carry-over from other donors' samples. This chain connects TRBV6-2 or TRBV6-3 to TRBJ2-7; D is unresolved. This specimen consisted of whole blood, obtained in connection with sensitization to the hapten diphenylcyclopropenone (DPC). This chain's CDR3 is CASSYAYEQYF. CDR3 bases: TGTGCCAGCAGTTACGCCTACGAGCAGTACTTC.